This is a list of T cell receptor beta chains from one sample in a study of response to subunit inactivated influenza vaccine. Each CDR3 protein gets one entry after TCRdb re-called the RT-PCR reads with MiXCR. The profile shows under 950,000 distinct CDR3 sequences, around 20% of them singletons. Here the sequenced sample was PBMCs from blood, taken 4 to 6 days after vaccination. The source of these receptors is a man in his fifties or sixties who received an inactivated influenza vaccine. Each CDR3 is given with its conserved first and last residue. The D gene is left open where the match is weak. Not all rows give a size; the values are once, few, many and, for expanded clones, a class.

J	V	D	size	CDR3	DNA
TRBJ1-1	TRBV12-3/TRBV12-4	TRBD1	few	CASSSGQGAFF	TGTGCCAGCAGTTCCGGACAGGGGGCTTTCTTT
TRBJ1-1	TRBV12-3/TRBV12-4	-	-	CASSGQTGTEAFF	TGTGCCAGCAGCGGACAGACCGGGACTGAAGCTTTCTTT
TRBJ2-2	TRBV7-6	TRBD1	-	CASSARQGGTGELFF	TGTGCCAGCAGCGCAAGACAGGGGGGAACCGGGGAGCTGTTTTTT
TRBJ2-7	TRBV7-8	-	-	CASSLAAWESSYEQYF	TGTGCCAGCAGCTTAGCCGCTTGGGAGAGCTCCTACGAGCAGTACTTC
TRBJ2-1	TRBV12-3/TRBV12-4	TRBD2	-	CATRGLALNEQFF	TGTGCCACCAGGGGACTAGCGTTAAATGAGCAGTTCTTC
TRBJ2-4	TRBV29-1	-	-	CSVASGGEKGIQYF	TGCAGCGTTGCCTCCGGCGGGGAGAAAGGCATTCAGTACTTC
TRBJ2-7	TRBV7-9	-	-	CASSLGDNEQYF	TGTGCCAGCAGCTTAGGGGACAACGAGCAGTACTTC
TRBJ1-5	TRBV7-9	-	-	CASSLVLGARSNQPQHF	TGTGCCAGCAGCTTAGTTTTGGGGGCTAGGAGCAATCAGCCCCAGCATTTT
TRBJ2-1	TRBV20-1	TRBD2	few	CSAVIAGGPYNEQFF	TGCAGTGCCGTAATAGCGGGAGGGCCCTACAATGAGCAGTTCTTC
TRBJ2-3	TRBV11-2	TRBD2	-	CASSQGGAGIPSTDTQYF	TGTGCCAGCAGCCAGGGAGGGGCCGGAATACCTAGCACAGATACGCAGTATTTT
TRBJ2-1	TRBV6-5	TRBD1	-	CASSYPRQGFSDEQFF	TGTGCCAGCAGTTACCCTAGACAGGGCTTTTCGGATGAGCAGTTCTTC
TRBJ2-1	TRBV18	TRBD1	few	CASSASGQSSYNEQFF	TGTGCCAGCTCAGCGTCGGGACAGAGCTCCTACAATGAGCAGTTCTTC
TRBJ2-3	TRBV12-3/TRBV12-4	-	many	CASSLATDTQYF	TGTGCCAGCAGCTTAGCCACAGATACGCAGTATTTT
TRBJ1-4	TRBV20-1	TRBD1	few	CSAGNQGAARKLFF	TGCAGTGCTGGAAACCAGGGGGCGGCGAGAAAACTGTTTTTT
TRBJ2-2	TRBV7-9	TRBD2	-	CASPKGTSVYTGELFF	TGTGCCAGCCCGAAGGGGACTAGCGTTTACACCGGGGAGCTGTTTTTT
TRBJ2-5	TRBV20-1	-	few	CSARDPLGETQYF	TGCAGTGCTAGAGATCCCTTGGGAGAGACCCAGTACTTC
TRBJ2-5	TRBV20-1	-	-	CSARGKTGETQYF	TGCAGTGCTAGAGGGAAGACGGGAGAGACCCAGTACTTC
TRBJ2-3	TRBV20-1	TRBD1	-	CSATGQGGTDTQYF	TGCAGTGCTACCGGACAGGGAGGCACAGATACGCAGTATTTT
TRBJ2-7	TRBV20-1	TRBD2	few	CSAYGGLDYEQYF	TGCAGTGCTTATGGGGGACTAGATTACGAGCAGTACTTC
TRBJ2-1	TRBV18	-	-	CASSPGVTEQFF	TGTGCCAGCTCACCCGGGGTGACTGAGCAGTTCTTC
TRBJ2-1	TRBV4-2	TRBD2	many	CASSQETSGQYNEQFF	TGTGCCAGCAGCCAGGAGACTAGCGGGCAGTACAATGAGCAGTTCTTC
TRBJ1-5	TRBV12-3/TRBV12-4	-	-	CASSSDRDLRPQHF	TGTGCCAGCAGCTCCGACAGAGATCTTCGTCCCCAGCATTTT
TRBJ2-2	TRBV28	-	few	CASRVVAGELFF	TGTGCCAGCAGAGTCGTAGCCGGGGAGCTGTTTTTT
TRBJ1-3	TRBV6-1	TRBD1	-	CASRSGTAGNTIYF	TGTGCCAGCAGATCCGGGACAGCTGGAAACACCATATATTTT
TRBJ2-1	TRBV6-5	TRBD2	-	CASSYFSKLAVYNEQFF	TGTGCCAGCAGTTACTTTTCAAAGCTAGCGGTTTACAATGAGCAGTTCTTC
TRBJ1-1	TRBV9	-	-	CASSQGPARTEAFF	TGTGCCAGCAGCCAGGGGCCGGCACGCACTGAAGCTTTCTTT
TRBJ2-5	TRBV15	-	few	CATSRGGPDRETQYF	TGTGCCACCAGCAGAGGTGGTCCGGATCGAGAGACCCAGTACTTC
TRBJ2-2	TRBV6-2/TRBV6-3	-	-	CASRRGDRFPTGELFF	TGTGCCAGCAGACGAGGCGACAGGTTTCCTACCGGGGAGCTGTTTTTT
TRBJ2-2	TRBV6-1	-	few	CASSPTASPPNTGELFF	TGTGCCAGCAGTCCGACAGCTTCTCCCCCGAACACCGGGGAGCTGTTTTTT
TRBJ2-5	TRBV7-2	-	few	CASSSSPGATQYF	TGTGCCAGCAGCTCAAGCCCAGGGGCGACCCAGTACTTC
TRBJ1-1	TRBV5-6	-	few	CASSDPLENTEAFF	TGTGCCAGCAGCGATCCCTTAGAGAACACTGAAGCTTTCTTT
TRBJ2-1	TRBV7-2	-	few	CASSLGFSGEQFF	TGTGCCAGCAGCTTAGGGTTTAGCGGTGAGCAGTTCTTC
TRBJ1-2	TRBV6-5	-	few	CASSYEGRAYGYTF	TGTGCCAGCAGTTACGAGGGGCGCGCCTATGGCTACACCTTC
TRBJ1-5	TRBV12-3/TRBV12-4	-	few	CASSPERLRNQPQHF	TGTGCCTCATCCCCGGAGCGTCTGAGGAATCAGCCCCAGCATTTT
TRBJ1-2	TRBV4-1	-	few	CASSQPGRINYGYTF	TGCGCCAGCAGCCAACCGGGACGGATAAACTATGGCTACACCTTC
TRBJ2-2	TRBV3-1	TRBD2	-	CASSQDERGFLTRELFF	TGTGCCAGCAGCCAAGACGAGCGGGGGTTCCTCACCCGGGAGCTGTTTTTT
TRBJ2-1	TRBV4-3	TRBD2	-	CASSQDPSGRANEQFF	TGCGCCAGCAGCCAAGATCCTAGCGGGAGAGCCAATGAGCAGTTCTTC
TRBJ1-5	TRBV28	-	few	CASSRAGRAYSNQPQHF	TGTGCCAGCAGTCGGGCAGGGAGGGCTTATAGCAATCAGCCCCAGCATTTT
TRBJ2-1	TRBV20-1	TRBD2	-	CSASTSGRVSYNEQFF	TGCAGTGCCTCGACTAGCGGGAGGGTATCCTACAATGAGCAGTTCTTC
TRBJ2-4	TRBV28	-	-	CASSLIRGAKNIQYF	TGTGCCAGCAGTTTGATTAGGGGAGCCAAAAACATTCAGTACTTC
TRBJ2-1	TRBV20-1	TRBD1	few	CSADRGSYNEQFF	TGCAGTGCCGACAGGGGGTCCTACAATGAGCAGTTCTTC
TRBJ2-1	TRBV29-1	-	many	CSVEFSSSSYNEQFF	TGCAGCGTTGAATTTTCTTCAAGCTCCTACAATGAGCAGTTCTTC
TRBJ2-3	TRBV20-1	-	many	CSARRGPSTDTQYF	TGCAGTGCTAGACGGGGACCTAGCACAGATACGCAGTATTTT
TRBJ2-3	TRBV5-6	-	few	CASRLGLGGDTQYF	TGTGCCAGCAGGTTAGGATTAGGAGGAGATACGCAGTATTTT
TRBJ2-1	TRBV20-1	TRBD2	-	CSASGRASNEQFF	TGCAGTGCTAGCGGGAGGGCCTCCAATGAGCAGTTCTTC
TRBJ1-1	TRBV11-3	-	-	CASSLEAKAEAFF	TGTGCCAGCAGCTTAGAAGCTAAGGCTGAAGCTTTCTTT